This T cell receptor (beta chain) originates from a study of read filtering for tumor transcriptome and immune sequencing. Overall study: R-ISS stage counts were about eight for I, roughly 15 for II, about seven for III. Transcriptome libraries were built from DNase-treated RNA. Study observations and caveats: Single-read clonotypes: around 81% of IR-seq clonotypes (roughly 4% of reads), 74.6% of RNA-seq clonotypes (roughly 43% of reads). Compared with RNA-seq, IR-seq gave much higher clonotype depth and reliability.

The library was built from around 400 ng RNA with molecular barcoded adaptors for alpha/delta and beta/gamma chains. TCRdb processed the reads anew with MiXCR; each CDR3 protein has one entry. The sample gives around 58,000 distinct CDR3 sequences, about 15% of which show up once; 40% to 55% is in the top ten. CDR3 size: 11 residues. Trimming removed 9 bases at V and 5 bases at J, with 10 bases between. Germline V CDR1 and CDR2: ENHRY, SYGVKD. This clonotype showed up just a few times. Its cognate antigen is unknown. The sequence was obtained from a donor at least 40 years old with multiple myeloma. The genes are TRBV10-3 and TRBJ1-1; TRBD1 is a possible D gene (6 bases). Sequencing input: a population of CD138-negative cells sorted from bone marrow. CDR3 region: CAILRGTEAFF. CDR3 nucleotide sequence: TGTGCCATTCTGAGGGGGACTGAAGCTTTCTTT.